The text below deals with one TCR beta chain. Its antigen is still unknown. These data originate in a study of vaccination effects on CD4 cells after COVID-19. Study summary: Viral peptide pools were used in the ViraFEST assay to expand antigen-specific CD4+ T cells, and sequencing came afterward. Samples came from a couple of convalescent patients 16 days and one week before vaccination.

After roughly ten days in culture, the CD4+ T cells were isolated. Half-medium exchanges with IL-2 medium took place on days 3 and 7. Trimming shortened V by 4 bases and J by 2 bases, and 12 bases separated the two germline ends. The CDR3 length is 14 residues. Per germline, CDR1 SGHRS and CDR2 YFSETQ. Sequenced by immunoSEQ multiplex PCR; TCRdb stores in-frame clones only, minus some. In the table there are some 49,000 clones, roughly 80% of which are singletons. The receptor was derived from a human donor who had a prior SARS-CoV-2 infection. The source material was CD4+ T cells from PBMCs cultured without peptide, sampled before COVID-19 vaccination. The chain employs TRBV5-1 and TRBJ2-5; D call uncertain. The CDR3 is CASSLRTPQETQYF. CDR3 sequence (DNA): TGCGCCAGCAGCCTCAGGACGCCGCAAGAGACCCAGTACTTC.